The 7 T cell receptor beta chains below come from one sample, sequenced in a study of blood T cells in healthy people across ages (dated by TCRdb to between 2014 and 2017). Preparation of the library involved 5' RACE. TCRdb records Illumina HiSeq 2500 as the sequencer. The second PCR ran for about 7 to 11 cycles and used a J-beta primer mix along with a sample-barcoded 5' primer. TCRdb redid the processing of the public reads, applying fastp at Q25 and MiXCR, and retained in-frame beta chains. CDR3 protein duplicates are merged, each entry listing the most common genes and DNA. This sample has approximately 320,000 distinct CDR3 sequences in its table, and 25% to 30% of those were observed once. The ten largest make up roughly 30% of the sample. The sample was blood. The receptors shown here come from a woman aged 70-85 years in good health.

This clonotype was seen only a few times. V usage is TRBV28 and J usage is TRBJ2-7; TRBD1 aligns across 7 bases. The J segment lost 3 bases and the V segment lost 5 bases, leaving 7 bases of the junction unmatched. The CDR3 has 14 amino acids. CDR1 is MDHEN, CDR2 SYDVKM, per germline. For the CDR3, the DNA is TGTGCCAGCAGTCCCGGGACAGTTTTCTACGAGCAGTACTTC. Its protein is CASSPGTVFYEQYF.

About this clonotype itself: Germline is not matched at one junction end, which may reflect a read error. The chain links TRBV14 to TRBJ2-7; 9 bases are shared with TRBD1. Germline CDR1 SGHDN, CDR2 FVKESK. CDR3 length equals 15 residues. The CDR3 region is CASSQEYRGPYGQYF. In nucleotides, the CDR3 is TGTGCCAGCAGCCAAGAATACAGGGGGCCGTACGGGCAGTACTTC.

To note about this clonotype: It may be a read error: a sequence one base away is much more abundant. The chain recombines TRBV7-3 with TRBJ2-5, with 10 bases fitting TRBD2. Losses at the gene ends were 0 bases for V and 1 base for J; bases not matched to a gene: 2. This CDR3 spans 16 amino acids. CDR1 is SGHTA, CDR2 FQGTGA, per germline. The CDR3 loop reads CASSLTGTSAQETQYF. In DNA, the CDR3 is TGTGCCAGCAGCTTAACCGGGACTAGCGCCCAAGAGACCCAGTACTTC. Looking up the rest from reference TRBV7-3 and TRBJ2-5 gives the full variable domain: GAGVSQTPSNKVTEKGKYVELRCDPISGHTALYWYRQSLGQGPEFLIYFQGTGAADDSGLPNDRFFAVRPEGSVSTLKIQRTERGDSAVYLCASSLTGTSAQETQYFGPGTRLLVL.

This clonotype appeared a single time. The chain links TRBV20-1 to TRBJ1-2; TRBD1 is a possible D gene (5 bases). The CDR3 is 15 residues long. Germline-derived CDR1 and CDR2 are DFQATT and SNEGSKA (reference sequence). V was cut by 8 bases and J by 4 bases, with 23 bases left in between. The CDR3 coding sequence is TGCAGTCCCAACCGCAGGGCTGCGGGCACCTATGGCTACACCTTC. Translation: CSPNRRAAGTYGYTF.

The DNA of the CDR3 is TGCAGTGCTAGGGATAGGACCCAAGCTTTCTTT. This translates into CSARDRTQAFF. V and J are TRBV20-1 and TRBJ1-1, with D hard to call. Germline V gives CDR1 DFQATT, CDR2 SNEGSKA (reference sequence). The CDR3 runs to 11 residues. With 3 bases removed from V and 9 bases from J, the gap between germline ends came to 11 bases.

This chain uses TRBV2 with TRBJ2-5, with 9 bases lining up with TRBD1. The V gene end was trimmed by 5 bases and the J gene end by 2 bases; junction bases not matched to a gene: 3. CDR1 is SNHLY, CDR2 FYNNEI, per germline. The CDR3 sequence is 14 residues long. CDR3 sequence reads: CASSSGTGQETQYF. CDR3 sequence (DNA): TGTGCCAGCAGTTCCGGGACAGGGCAAGAGACCCAGTACTTC.

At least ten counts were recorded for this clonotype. CDR3 nucleotides: TGTGCCAGCAGCAAAGGCCTGAGCGGGAAGGGGTACAATGAGCAGTTCTTC. The encoded protein is CASSKGLSGKGYNEQFF. The chain has TRBV21-1 and TRBJ2-1; the table's D gene call, TRBD1, was not cross checked with the DNA. TRBV21-1 is an annotated pseudogene. The CDR3 length is 17 residues.